This T cell receptor beta chain was captured by sequencing in a study of OX40 agonist ivuxolimab in advanced cancers. At the level of the whole study: Ivuxolimab, which targeted the costimulatory receptor OX40 (CD134), was an agonistic, fully human IgG2 monoclonal antibody. The dose-escalation cohort was roughly 83% male with a mean age of approximately 60 years, ranging from roughly 20 to 80. Intravenous ivuxolimab was administered to patients every 2 weeks at six dose levels: 0.01, 0.1, 0.3, 1.5, 3 and 10 mg/kg. Partial responses occurred in three dose-escalation patients: two with cutaneous melanoma and one with hepatocellular carcinoma. Prior anti-PD-1, anti-PD-L1 or anti-CTLA-4 therapy was permitted, and checkpoint inhibitors had been received by about two fifths of dose-escalation patients. Among the roughly 52 dose-escalation patients, approximately 20 had hepatocellular carcinoma, 15 melanoma, 9 renal cell carcinoma and 9 head and neck cancer. The paper describes the monotherapy dose-escalation part (N of about 55 patients) of the phase I trial of ivuxolimab. The point of sequencing TCRbeta in the periphery was to test whether ivuxolimab changed TCR sequence diversity and drove clonal T-cell expansion.

Details on this clone: The specificity of this receptor is unknown. No base quality values were provided; no much bigger clone lies one nucleotide off.

Genomic DNA was extracted from sorted cells for sequencing of the TCRbeta CDR3 region. The immunoSEQ Assay was used to sequence the TCRbeta CDR3 regions. TCRdb re-hosts the immuneACCESS table, in-frame sequences only. Its copies lack some clones; in the studies checked, an unresolved V gene accounts for under half of them, and the cause for the rest is not known. The sample profile shows about 73,000 clones; roughly 85% of them were found once. The ten largest clones capture 0.5% to 0.8% of the sample. CDR1 and CDR2, looked up from the germline V gene, are SNHLY and FYNNEI. The CDR3 contains 16 residues, cysteine and phenylalanine counted. Left in the record is the CDR3 DNA by itself, 48 bases read in frame from the first base. Trimming removed 4 bases from V and 7 bases from J; the gene matches leave 14 bases unexplained. Patients with autoimmune disease history or receiving systemic immunosuppression were excluded from the trial. In every dose cohort, peripheral blood was drawn for TCR sequencing at baseline, cycle 4 day 1, and cycle 7 day 1. Samples came from an open-label, multicenter, first-in-human phase I dose-escalation trial of ivuxolimab. The trial enrolled adults with locally advanced or metastatic head and neck squamous cell, hepatocellular, melanoma or renal cell carcinoma. Before TCR sequencing, CD4+ T cells and CD8+ T cells from peripheral blood were sorted into separate populations.

Overall study outcomes, separate from this receptor: Partial responders in the 0.1-3.0 mg/kg groups had among the lowest normalized peripheral clonal expansion, especially among CD8+ T cells. At doses of 0.1 to 3.0 mg/kg, clonal expansion of both CD4+ and CD8+ blood T cells was observed from baseline to week 6. On average, CD8+ T cells showed more expanded clones than CD4+ T cells after ivuxolimab. Low levels of normalized T-cell clonal expansion were also seen in some patients who did not respond. The antigen specificity of the clonally expanded peripheral T cells was not determined.

This sample comprised CD4+ or CD8+ T cells sorted from blood, obtained in a trial of the OX40 agonist ivuxolimab. The chain is encoded by TRBV2 joined to TRBJ2-7; the junction holds 9 bases that match TRBD2. The receptor was derived from an adult with an advanced solid tumor such as melanoma, head and neck, liver or kidney cancer. CDR3 reads: CASSARGQAGGLEQYF. The DNA is as follows: TGTGCCAGCAGTGCACGCGGACAAGCGGGGGGCCTGGAGCAGTACTTC.